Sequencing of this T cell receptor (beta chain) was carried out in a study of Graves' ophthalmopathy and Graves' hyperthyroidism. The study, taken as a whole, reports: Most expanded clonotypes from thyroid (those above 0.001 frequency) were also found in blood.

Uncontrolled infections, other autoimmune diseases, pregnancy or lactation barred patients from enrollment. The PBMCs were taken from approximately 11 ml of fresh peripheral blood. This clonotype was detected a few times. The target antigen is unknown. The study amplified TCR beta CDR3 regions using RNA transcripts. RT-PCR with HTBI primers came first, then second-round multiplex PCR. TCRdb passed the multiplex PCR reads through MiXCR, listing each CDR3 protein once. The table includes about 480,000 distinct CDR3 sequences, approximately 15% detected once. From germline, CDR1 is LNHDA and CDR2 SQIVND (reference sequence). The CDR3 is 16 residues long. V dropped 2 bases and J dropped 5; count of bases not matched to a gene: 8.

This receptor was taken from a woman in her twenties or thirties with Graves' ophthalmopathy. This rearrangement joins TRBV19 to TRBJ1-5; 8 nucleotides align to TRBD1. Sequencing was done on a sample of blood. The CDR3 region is CASSIPGQGSDQPQHF. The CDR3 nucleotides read TGTGCCAGTAGTATACCAGGACAGGGATCGGATCAGCCCCAGCATTTT. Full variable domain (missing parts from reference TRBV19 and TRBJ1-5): DGGITQSPKYLFRKEGQNVTLSCEQNLNHDAMYWYRQDPGQGLRLIYYSQIVNDFQKGDIAEGYSVSREKKESFPLTVTSAQKNPTAFYLCASSIPGQGSDQPQHFGDGTRLSIL.